This passage covers 20 T cell receptor beta chains from one sample sequenced in a study of cytomegalovirus exposure and HLA in healthy donors. Measured with immunoSEQ multiplex PCR; TCRdb has only the in-frame clones, and not every one. The data contain about 82,000 clones, 85% to 95% of them singletons. The sample comprised PBMCs. The receptors come from a man aged 18 to 35 in good health and CMV-seronegative.

This clone was counted a single time. V is TRBV9 and J is TRBJ2-7; 11 bases map to TRBD2. Trimming cost V 0 bases and J 9 bases; bases outside gene matches: 8. Germline-derived CDR1 and CDR2 are SGDLS and YYNGEE. This CDR3 is built from 15 residues. CDR3 nucleotide sequence: TGTGCCAGCAGCGTAGTAGCGGGAGGGAAGGGGGTGCAGTACTTC. Protein: CASSVVAGGKGVQYF.

This chain joins TRBV4-1 and TRBJ1-2, with D perhaps matching TRBD1 (5 bases). CDR3 length: 18 residues. Germline values: CDR1 MGHRA, CDR2 YSYEKL. V lost 1 base, J lost 4 bases, and 22 bases lay in between. The DNA of the CDR3 is TGCGCCAGCAGCCAAGGAAAAGGTCTCCTGACGGGGGGCTATGGCTACACCTTC. Its translation: CASSQGKGLLTGGYGYTF.

The rearrangement uses TRBV18 and TRBJ2-4; the D gene is possibly TRBD1 (6 bases). The CDR3 loop spans 16 amino acids. The V gene lost 0 bases and the J gene lost 0 bases, with 9 bases spanning the gap. Germline V gene lookup returns CDR1 KGHSH and CDR2 LQKENI. The CDR3 protein is CASSPPGTLAKNIQYF. The CDR3 DNA is TGTGCCAGCTCACCACCAGGGACATTAGCCAAAAACATTCAGTACTTC. Full variable domain (missing parts from reference TRBV18 and TRBJ2-4): NAGVMQNPRHLVRRRGQEARLRCSPMKGHSHVYWYRQLPEEGLKFMVYLQKENIIDESGMPKERFSAEFPKEGPSILRIQQVVRGDSAAYFCASSPPGTLAKNIQYFGAGTRLSVL.

The genes are TRBV9 and TRBJ2-7; D unclear. V gave up 4 bases and J gave up 2 bases, with 10 bases separating them. The V gene's germline CDR1 is SGDLS and CDR2 YYNGEE. The length of the CDR3 is 13 residues. CDR3 region: CASSPPLTYEQYF. Written as DNA, the CDR3 is TGTGCCAGCAGCCCCCCCCTTACCTACGAGCAGTACTTC.

This chain joins TRBV6-5 and TRBJ1-2, with 8 bases aligning to TRBD1. The CDR3 totals 13 residues. Germline CDR1 reads MNHEY; CDR2 reads SVGAGI. V shed 4 bases, J shed 4 bases, and the junction held 2 bases outside the gene matches. Here the CDR3 reads CASSSQGGYGYTF. CDR3 bases: TGTGCCAGCAGTTCACAGGGGGGCTATGGCTACACCTTC.

This sequence joins TRBV6-1 and TRBJ2-3; 14 bases line up with TRBD2. V shed 3 bases, J shed 11 bases, and the junction held 7 bases outside the gene matches. CDR3 length: 15 amino acids. Germline values: CDR1 MNHNS, CDR2 SASEGT. As DNA, the CDR3 is TGTGCCAGCAGTGAGTCGACTAGCGGGGGGGCAGAGCAGTATTTT. This encodes CASSESTSGGAEQYF.

This clone was detected once. V usage is TRBV20-1 and J usage is TRBJ1-4, with 7 bases identical to TRBD1. The germline gives CDR1 DFQATT, CDR2 SNEGSKA (reference sequence). There are 11 residues in the CDR3. V shed 5 bases and J 10 bases; nucleotides not matched to a gene: 4. CDR3 in amino acids: CSAGTVGKLFF. The CDR3 bases are TGCAGTGCTGGGACAGTCGGAAAACTGTTTTTT.

J is TRBJ2-7 and V is TRBV7-9; D perhaps matches TRBD1 (5 bases). This CDR3 spans 16 amino acids. The germline gives CDR1 SEHNR, CDR2 FQNEAQ (reference sequence). V lost 1 base to trimming and J lost 0 bases, with 13 bases between them. DNA for the CDR3: TGTGCCAGCAGCTTAGGTACAGGCCTCAGCTCCTACGAGCAGTACTTC. Translated: CASSLGTGLSSYEQYF.

This clone was detected only a few times. The chain links TRBV5-4 to TRBJ2-2, with TRBD1 matching 9 bases. Germline lookup yields CDR1 SGHNT and CDR2 YYREEE (reference sequence). The length of the CDR3 is 16 residues. Losses at the gene ends were 5 bases for V and 5 bases for J; bases not matched to a gene: 10. The CDR3 is CASSRFTGGKTGELFF. The CDR3, as DNA: TGTGCCAGCAGTAGATTTACAGGGGGCAAGACCGGGGAGCTGTTTTTT.

The chain has TRBV28 and TRBJ1-2, with a weak D call TRBD1 (5 bases). Germline assignment: CDR1 MDHEN and CDR2 SYDVKM. The CDR3 sequence is 14 residues long. Trimming removed 2 bases at V and 4 bases at J, with 11 bases between. The CDR3 loop is CASSLGQGPYGYTF. The CDR3 coding sequence is TGTGCCAGCAGTTTAGGTCAGGGCCCCTATGGCTACACCTTC.

V gene TRBV7-2 combines with J gene TRBJ1-4, with 7 bases identical to TRBD1. V lost 3 bases, J lost 6 bases, and 4 bases stayed unmatched. From germline, CDR1 is SGHTA and CDR2 FQGNSA. The CDR3 consists of 14 residues. The CDR3 nucleotides read TGTGCCAGCAGCTTTGCCGGGACAGATGAAAAACTGTTTTTT. The encoded protein is CASSFAGTDEKLFF.

The chain combines TRBV14 with TRBJ2-2; 10 bases line up with TRBD1. Germline V gene lookup returns CDR1 SGHDN and CDR2 FVKESK. V lost 6 bases and J lost 3; bases outside the gene matches: 4. The CDR3 extends over 15 amino acids. CDR3 sequence reads: CASRLGTGDTGELFF. For the CDR3, the DNA is TGTGCCAGCAGACTAGGGACAGGGGACACCGGGGAGCTGTTTTTT.

This rearrangement joins TRBV28 to TRBJ2-5; TRBD1 agrees at 12 bases. Germline V gene data show CDR1 as MDHEN and CDR2 as SYDVKM. Trimming took 3 bases from V and 4 from J; bases not matched to a gene: 9. The length of the CDR3 is 17 residues. The chain's CDR3 is CASSFPWGQGAGETQYF. The CDR3 nucleotides are TGTGCCAGCAGTTTCCCCTGGGGACAGGGGGCGGGAGAGACCCAGTACTTC.

This chain uses TRBV4-3 with TRBJ2-3, with 7 bases matching TRBD2. The CDR3 loop spans 17 amino acids. The V gene end was trimmed by 5 bases and the J gene end by 5 bases; junction bases not matched to a gene: 16. Germline-derived CDR1 and CDR2 are LGHNA and YSLEER. CDR3 sequence: CASSYTPGTTQGDTQYF. The CDR3 nucleotides read TGCGCCAGCAGCTACACCCCCGGGACTACCCAAGGAGATACGCAGTATTTT.

The chain joins TRBV12-5 to TRBJ2-2; 9 positions match TRBD1. Per germline, CDR1 LGHNT and CDR2 FRNRAP. The CDR3 consists of 15 residues. The V and J ends lost 4 bases and 4 bases, in that order; junction bases with no gene match: 4. The CDR3 protein is CASGSWTGVTGELFF. The CDR3 DNA sequence: TGTGCTAGTGGTTCTTGGACAGGGGTCACCGGGGAGCTGTTTTTT.

This clone was recorded once. The chain employs TRBV4-3 and TRBJ1-5; D is undetermined. The CDR3 spans 13 residues. Trimming left V 3 bases short and J 6 bases short, with 9 bases between. CDR1 LGHNA and CDR2 YSLEER come from the germline V gene. CDR3 nucleotides: TGCGCCAGCAGCCAGTTTTTCGGTCAGCCCCAGCATTTT. Its protein is CASSQFFGQPQHF.

The chain carries TRBV6-1 and TRBJ1-2, with D maybe TRBD1 (6 bases). V was pared by 3 bases and J by 4 bases, with 12 bases between. CDR1 is MNHNS, CDR2 SASEGT, per germline. CDR3 size: 14 residues. The CDR3 DNA reads as TGTGCCAGCAGTGAGCAGGGGCGGTCCTATGGCTACACCTTC. Translating it yields CASSEQGRSYGYTF.

This chain connects TRBV11-2 to TRBJ2-7; 12 nucleotides align to TRBD2. This CDR3 region has 13 residues. Germline V lookup: CDR1 SGHAT, CDR2 FQNNGV. J was trimmed by 10 bases and V by 5 bases; bases with no gene match: 6. The CDR3 bases are TGTGCCAGCAGCGCTAGCGGGGGGGCAAATCAGTACTTC. Translated: CASSASGGANQYF.

V is TRBV25-1 and J is TRBJ1-4; D might be TRBD1 (5 bases). Germline lookup yields CDR1 MGHDK and CDR2 SYGVNS. V was clipped by 3 bases and J by 7 bases, with 9 bases between them. CDR3 size: 13 residues. The CDR3 loop reads CASSEGGSEKLFF. The CDR3 nucleotides read TGTGCCAGCAGTGAGGGGGGTAGTGAAAAACTGTTTTTT.

The chain uses TRBV6-5 and TRBJ1-1, with D tentatively TRBD1 (5 bases). CDR3 length equals 12 residues. V was cut by 5 bases and J by 7 bases, with 11 bases left in between. Germline CDR1 is MNHEY and CDR2 is SVGAGI. The CDR3 sequence is CASSPQGFEAFF. The CDR3 DNA reads TGTGCCAGCAGTCCGCAGGGCTTTGAAGCTTTCTTT.